One and the same sample provided the 15 T cell receptor beta chains below, sequenced in a study of cytotoxic CD8 clonotypes in ibrutinib-treated CLL. The data were produced by immunoSEQ multiplex PCR, yet TCRdb's version contains in-frame clones alone and is incomplete. Of 130,000 or so clones in the sample, 70% to 85% were seen once. Sequenced here: PBMCs, sampled after 12 months of ibrutinib treatment. All receptors derive from a human donor with chronic lymphocytic leukemia.

The chain employs TRBV6-4 and TRBJ1-1; D uncertain. Trimming took 3 bases from V and 0 from J, leaving 5 bases between them. Germline-derived CDR1 and CDR2 are MRHNA and SNTAGT. The CDR3 contains 13 residues. In DNA form, the CDR3 reads TGTGCCAGCAGTGAACATCTGAACACTGAAGCTTTCTTT. It translates to CASSEHLNTEAFF.

This clone was detected only a few times. The chain links TRBV7-9 to TRBJ1-1; TRBD1 aligns across 7 bases. The germline CDR1 and CDR2 sequences are SEHNR and FQNEAQ (reference sequence). V lost 2 bases to trimming and J lost 5 bases; unmatched junction nucleotides: 8. This CDR3 has 15 amino acids. The CDR3 loop is CASSLPQTGHTEAFF. The CDR3 DNA reads as TGTGCCAGCAGCTTACCTCAGACAGGGCATACTGAAGCTTTCTTT.

The chain couples TRBV29-1 to TRBJ2-7; D is unclear. This CDR3 is built from 13 residues. Trimming stripped 0 bases from V and 1 base from J, with 7 bases between. Germline CDR1 reads SQVTM; CDR2 reads ANQGSEA. The CDR3 sequence: CSVEESSSYEQYF. The CDR3 DNA follows: TGCAGCGTTGAAGAGAGTTCTTCCTACGAGCAGTACTTC.

The rearrangement links TRBV28 to TRBJ2-7; D call uncertain. V lost 3 bases to trimming and J lost 0 bases, with 9 bases between them. Germline CDR1 MDHEN, CDR2 SYDVKM. CDR3 length: 14 residues. This chain's CDR3 is CASSFMSPSYEQYF. Here the CDR3 DNA reads TGTGCCAGCAGTTTTATGTCCCCCTCCTACGAGCAGTACTTC.

V gene TRBV9 combines with J gene TRBJ2-2; no reliable D call. The CDR3 contains 15 residues. Germline assignment: CDR1 SGDLS and CDR2 YYNGEE. The V end was cut by 2 bases, the J end by 6 bases, with 14 bases between. CDR3 DNA: TGTGCCAGCAGCGTTAGAGGTTCGACGGCCGGGGAGCTGTTTTTT. This sequence encodes CASSVRGSTAGELFF.

The genes are TRBV18 and TRBJ2-1; a possible D gene is TRBD2 (6 bases). From germline, CDR1 is KGHSH and CDR2 LQKENI. The CDR3 has 15 residues. The V end was cut by 3 bases, the J end by 7 bases, with 16 bases between. The CDR3 sequence is CASSPRDPTGNEQFF. The CDR3 nucleotides are TGTGCCAGCTCACCGCGGGATCCCACCGGGAATGAGCAGTTCTTC.

V is TRBV10-3 and J is TRBJ2-3, with 7 bases fitting TRBD1. Germline V gene lookup returns CDR1 ENHRY and CDR2 SYGVKD. V lost 3 bases to trimming and J lost 0 bases; unmatched junction nucleotides: 9. The CDR3 length is 17 residues. CDR3 residues: CAISEPRDSFSTDTQYF. CDR3 DNA: TGTGCCATCAGTGAACCCCGGGACAGCTTTAGCACAGATACGCAGTATTTT.

This clone was observed once. V usage is TRBV5-1 and J usage is TRBJ2-4; possibly TRBD2 for D (6 bases). Germline CDR1 reads SGHRS; CDR2 reads YFSETQ. V lost 3 bases and J 10 bases, leaving 17 bases between the germline ends. The CDR3 has 14 residues. The chain's CDR3 is CASSSHRDSRIQYF. The CDR3 coding sequence is TGCGCCAGCAGCTCCCACCGGGACTCGAGGATTCAGTACTTC.

The chain links TRBV7-9 to TRBJ1-1; D unclear. Germline CDR1 reads SEHNR; CDR2 reads FQNEAQ (reference sequence). Trimming stripped 10 bases from V and 7 bases from J, with 13 bases between. CDR3 length: 11 amino acids. In nucleotides, the CDR3 is TGTGCCAAAAGGGCTTCACTTGAAGCTTTCTTT. It codes for CAKRASLEAFF.

V gene TRBV5-6 combines with J gene TRBJ1-2, with D perhaps matching TRBD1 (5 bases). The V gene's germline CDR1 is SGHDT and CDR2 YYEEEE. V gave up 3 bases and J gave up 4 bases, with 16 bases separating them. The CDR3 contains 15 residues. CDR3 amino acids: CASSSASDRFYGYTF. CDR3 coding DNA: TGTGCCAGCAGCTCCGCCTCCGACAGATTCTATGGCTACACCTTC. Together with reference TRBV5-6 and TRBJ1-2, the CDR3 gives the full variable domain: DAGVTQSPTHLIKTRGQQVTLRCSPKSGHDTVSWYQQALGQGPQFIFQYYEEEERQRGNFPDRFSGHQFPNYSSELNVNALLLGDSALYLCASSSASDRFYGYTFGSGTRLTVV.

Points on this clone: Compared with germline, one end of the junction differs, possibly owing to a read error. The chain joins TRBV6-1 to TRBJ2-5; 10 bases align to TRBD1. Germline-derived CDR1 and CDR2 are MNHNS and SASEGT. The CDR3 has 10 residues. In DNA, the CDR3 is TGTGCCAGCAGCGGGGACAGGGGACACTTC. Its translation: CASSGDRGHF.

The rearrangement joins TRBV5-6 to TRBJ1-5, with 11 bases aligning to TRBD1. Trimming took 1 base from V and 6 from J; bases not matched to a gene: 3. Germline values: CDR1 SGHDT, CDR2 YYEEEE. The CDR3 length is 15 residues. CDR3: CASSLKGTGGQPQHF. Written as DNA, the CDR3 is TGTGCCAGCAGCTTGAAAGGGACAGGGGGTCAGCCCCAGCATTTT.

For the CDR3, the DNA is TGCGCCAGCAGCTCCCAGGGGTCTGGGGCCAACGTCCTGACTTTC. Translation: CASSSQGSGANVLTF. The chain is built from TRBV5-1 and TRBJ2-6; D may be TRBD1 (6 bases). The germline V gene encodes CDR1 SGHRS and CDR2 YFSETQ. V lost 3 bases to trimming and J lost 1 base, with 8 bases between them. The CDR3 covers 15 residues.

The V gene is TRBV5-1, the J gene TRBJ1-3; no firm D call. This CDR3 has 14 residues. Germline loops: CDR1 SGHRS, CDR2 YFSETQ. V lost 0 bases to trimming and J lost 4 bases, with 8 bases between them. The CDR3 loop reads CASSLESFGNTIYF. The CDR3 DNA follows: TGCGCCAGCAGCTTGGAATCCTTCGGAAACACCATATATTTT.

The gene calls are TRBV2 and TRBJ1-6, with 9 bases matching TRBD1. V lost 7 bases, J lost 10 bases, and 5 bases stayed unmatched. The length of the CDR3 is 13 residues. Looked up from germline, CDR1 is SNHLY and CDR2 is FYNNEI. This CDR3 reads CASKGQGESPLHF. The CDR3 DNA reads as TGTGCCAGCAAGGGACAGGGAGAATCACCCCTCCACTTT.